There are many counts of the clone carrying this TCR beta chain. The antigen remains unidentified. These data are taken from a study of breast tumors, draining lymph nodes, adjacent tissues. Study findings and constraints: That most tumor T cells come from lymph nodes remained unproven. Luminal-like breast cancer showed significantly greater tumor-nontumor repertoire similarity than basal-like breast cancer did. The data were judged consistent with most tumor T cells coming from lymph node and expanding in tumor. Compared with lymph nodes, tumors were less diverse; compared with nontumor tissue, more.

TCRdb fed the multiplex PCR reads into MiXCR, producing one record per CDR3 protein. The table includes 20,000 to 25,000 distinct CDR3 sequences, around 50% detected once. The CDR3 has 15 residues. The germline CDR1 and CDR2 sequences are SGHTA and FQGNSA. The V and J ends lost 2 bases and 8 bases respectively, with 16 bases between them. The source material was breast tumor tissue. This chain links TRBV7-2 with TRBJ2-1; tentative D call: TRBD1 (5 bases). The TCR comes from a female donor with breast cancer. Some clones in this sample may be carry-over from other donors' samples. DNA of the CDR3: TGTGCCAGCAGCTTACGACAGCTCCCTGGGGATGAGCAGTTCTTC. It yields the protein CASSLRQLPGDEQFF.